This entry concerns a single TCR beta chain. Other DNA variants within this sample encode the same CDR3. The data originate from a study of Ad26.COV2.S vaccination and SARS-CoV-2 variants. Only in-frame clones appear in the TCRdb table, and some are missing; sequencing was by immunoSEQ multiplex PCR. The sample contains over 400,000 clones, over 80% of which appear only once. The V gene lost 3 bases and the J gene lost 3 bases, with 3 bases spanning the gap. The CDR3 contains 12 residues. Documented treatment: 19 received Ad26.COV2.S at low or high dose, single or two shots; 5 received placebo; per-sample allocation not given. Samples analyzed were those drawn on day 63 after the first vaccine or placebo injection.

The rearrangement joins TRBV12-3 or TRBV12-4 to TRBJ1-3; D call uncertain. This receptor was taken from a person aged 18 to 59 who received the Ad26.COV2.S COVID-19 vaccine or a placebo. The sample was peripheral blood, taken in a trial of Ad26.COV2.S vaccine versus placebo. The CDR3 region is CASSFGGNTIYF. As DNA, the CDR3 is TGTGCCAGCAGTTTTGGTGGAAACACCATATATTTT.